This T cell receptor (beta chain) appears in the sequencing data of a study of PD-1 blockade in classical Hodgkin lymphoma. Sequencing was performed with immunoSEQ multiplex PCR; in TCRdb, only in-frame clones are kept and a portion is missing. The sample carries around 12,000 clones, roughly 75% recorded once. In germline, CDR1 is MNHNS, CDR2 SASEGT. V lost 1 base and J lost 4, with 9 bases in between. This CDR3 comprises 14 residues. There was relapse after autologous stem cell transplantation in every patient, and there was variation in brentuximab vedotin exposure. The TCR was taken from a human donor with classical Hodgkin lymphoma. The chain uses TRBV6-1 and TRBJ2-3, with D possibly being TRBD1 or TRBD2 (5 bases each). Source: peripheral blood mononuclear cells (PBMCs), taken at baseline. This CDR3 reads CASSEGGSADTQYF. CDR3 DNA: TGTGCCAGCAGTGAAGGGGGGTCCGCAGATACGCAGTATTTT.